This TCR beta chain was recovered during a study of breast tumors, draining lymph nodes, adjacent tissues. Broader study findings: Tumor TCR diversity was below lymph nodes but above nontumor tissue. Tumor and nontumor repertoires were significantly more similar in luminal-like than in basal-like breast cancer.

Samples came from axillary lymph nodes draining the breast cancer. This clonotype came up many times. What it binds is not known. TCRdb redid the calling of the multiplex PCR reads with MiXCR, one entry per CDR3 protein. The sample lists about 230,000 distinct CDR3 sequences; roughly 30% were seen once. V gave up 5 bases and J gave up 0 bases, with 1 base separating them. The CDR3 has 11 residues. CDR1 and CDR2 (germline): KGHSH, LQKENI. The sequenced material came from axillary lymph node tissue. The TCR sequence derives from a female donor with breast cancer. Some clones in this sample may be carry-over from other donors' samples. This sequence joins TRBV18 and TRBJ1-2; D ambiguous. Here the CDR3 reads CASSTNYGYTF. The CDR3 DNA is TGTGCCAGCTCAACTAACTATGGCTACACCTTC. The entire variable domain, with the rest obtained from reference TRBV18 and TRBJ1-2, is as follows: NAGVMQNPRHLVRRRGQEARLRCSPMKGHSHVYWYRQLPEEGLKFMVYLQKENIIDESGMPKERFSAEFPKEGPSILRIQQVVRGDSAAYFCASSTNYGYTFGSGTRLTVV.